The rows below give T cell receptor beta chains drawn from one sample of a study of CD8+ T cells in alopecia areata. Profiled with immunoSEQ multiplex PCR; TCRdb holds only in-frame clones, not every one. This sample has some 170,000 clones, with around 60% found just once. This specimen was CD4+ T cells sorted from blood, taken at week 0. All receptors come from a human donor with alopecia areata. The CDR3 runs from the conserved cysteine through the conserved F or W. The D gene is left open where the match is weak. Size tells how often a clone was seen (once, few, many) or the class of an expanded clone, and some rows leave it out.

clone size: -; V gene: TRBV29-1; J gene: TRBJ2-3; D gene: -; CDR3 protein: CSVEGAGDTQYF; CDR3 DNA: TGCAGCGTTGAGGGGGCCGGGGATACGCAGTATTTT
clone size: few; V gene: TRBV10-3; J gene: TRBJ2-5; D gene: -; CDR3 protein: CAISTGGETQYF; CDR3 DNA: TGTGCCATCAGCACAGGTGGCGAGACCCAGTACTTC
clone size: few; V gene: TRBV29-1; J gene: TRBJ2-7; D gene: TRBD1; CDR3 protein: CSGGQGDHEQYF; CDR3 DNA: TGCAGCGGGGGACAGGGGGACCACGAGCAGTACTTC
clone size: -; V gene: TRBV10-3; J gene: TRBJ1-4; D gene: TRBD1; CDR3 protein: CAISGTGGTNEKLFF; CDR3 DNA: TGTGCCATCAGCGGGACAGGGGGCACTAATGAAAAACTGTTTTTT
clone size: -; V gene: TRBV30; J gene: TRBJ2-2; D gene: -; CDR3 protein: CAWGLRELFF; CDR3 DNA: TGTGCCTGGGGCCTTAGGGAGCTGTTTTTT
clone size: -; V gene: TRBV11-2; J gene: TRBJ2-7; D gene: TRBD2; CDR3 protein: CASTQRGYEQYF; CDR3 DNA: TGTGCCAGCACCCAGCGGGGATACGAGCAGTACTTC
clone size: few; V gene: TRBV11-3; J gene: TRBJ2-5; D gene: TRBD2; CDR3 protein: CASGRRGGPPETQYF; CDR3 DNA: TGTGCCAGCGGCCGCCGGGGGGGCCCCCCAGAGACCCAGTACTTC
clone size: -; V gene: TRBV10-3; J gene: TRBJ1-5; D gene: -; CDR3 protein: CAISESGDSNQPQHF; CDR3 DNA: TGTGCCATCAGTGAGTCAGGGGATAGCAATCAGCCCCAGCATTTT
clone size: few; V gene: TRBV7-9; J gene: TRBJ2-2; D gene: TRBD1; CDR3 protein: CASSPRTGRGTGELFF; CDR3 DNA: TGTGCCAGCAGCCCGAGGACAGGGCGGGGCACCGGGGAGCTGTTTTTT
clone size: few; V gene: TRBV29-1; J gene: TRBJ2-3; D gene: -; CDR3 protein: CSVKRRLGGEDTQYF; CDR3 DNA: TGCAGCGTTAAAAGACGACTAGGCGGGGAAGATACGCAGTATTTT
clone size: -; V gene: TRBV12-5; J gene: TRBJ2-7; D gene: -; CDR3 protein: CASGSGFHEQYF; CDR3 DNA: TGTGCTAGTGGGTCAGGGTTCCACGAGCAGTACTTC
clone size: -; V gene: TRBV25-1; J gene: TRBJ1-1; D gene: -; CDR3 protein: CASRGTFGPEAFF; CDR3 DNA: TGTGCCAGCAGGGGGACCTTCGGGCCTGAAGCTTTCTTT
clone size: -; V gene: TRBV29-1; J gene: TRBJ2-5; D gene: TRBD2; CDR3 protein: CSGSRTSGGETQYF; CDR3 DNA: TGCAGCGGGTCTCGGACTAGCGGTGGGGAGACCCAGTACTTC
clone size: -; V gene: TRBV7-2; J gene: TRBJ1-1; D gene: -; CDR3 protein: CASSVRRNTEAFF; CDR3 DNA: TGTGCCAGCAGCGTTAGAAGGAACACTGAAGCTTTCTTT
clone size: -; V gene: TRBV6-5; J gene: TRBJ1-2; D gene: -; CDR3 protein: CASSLAVEYGYTF; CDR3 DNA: TGTGCCAGCAGTTTAGCTGTCGAGTATGGCTACACCTTC
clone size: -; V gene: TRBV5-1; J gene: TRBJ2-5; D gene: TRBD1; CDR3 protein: CASSLNRGTDKQETQYF; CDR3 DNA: TGCGCCAGCAGCTTGAATAGAGGGACAGATAAACAAGAGACCCAGTACTTC
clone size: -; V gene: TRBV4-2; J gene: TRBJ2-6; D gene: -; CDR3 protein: CASSRQEGGSGANVLTF; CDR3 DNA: TGTGCCAGCAGTCGACAGGAGGGGGGCTCTGGGGCCAACGTCCTGACTTTC
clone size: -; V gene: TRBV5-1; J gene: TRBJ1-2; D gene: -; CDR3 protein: CASSLNGGADGYTF; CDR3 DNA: TGCGCCAGCAGCTTGAACGGGGGCGCGGATGGCTACACCTTC
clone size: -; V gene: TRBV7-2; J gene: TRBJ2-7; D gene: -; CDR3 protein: CASSLDVTYEQYF; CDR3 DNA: TGTGCCAGCAGCTTAGACGTGACGTACGAGCAGTACTTC
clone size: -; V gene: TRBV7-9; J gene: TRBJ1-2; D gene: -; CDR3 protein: CASSLNVRGYTF; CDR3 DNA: TGTGCCAGCAGCTTAAATGTACGGGGCTACACCTTC
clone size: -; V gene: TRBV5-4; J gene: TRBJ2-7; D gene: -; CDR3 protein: CASSLGGLPYEQYF; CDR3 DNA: TGTGCCAGCAGCTTGGGGGGCCTACCCTACGAGCAGTACTTC
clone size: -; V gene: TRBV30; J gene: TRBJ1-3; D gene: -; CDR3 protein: CAWRHFSGNTIYF; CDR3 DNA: TGTGCCTGGAGGCATTTCTCTGGAAACACCATATATTTT
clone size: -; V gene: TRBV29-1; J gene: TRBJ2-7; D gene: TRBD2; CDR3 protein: CSAGGGAWGYEQYF; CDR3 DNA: TGCAGCGCCGGGGGGGGAGCCTGGGGCTACGAGCAGTACTTC
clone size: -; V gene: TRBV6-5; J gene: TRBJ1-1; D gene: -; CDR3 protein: CASSRLGSAEAFF; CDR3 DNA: TGTGCCAGCAGCCGCTTAGGGAGCGCTGAAGCTTTCTTT
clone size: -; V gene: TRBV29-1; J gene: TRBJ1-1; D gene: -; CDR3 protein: CSVGGLYTEAFF; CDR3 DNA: TGCAGCGTTGGTGGGCTCTACACTGAAGCTTTCTTT
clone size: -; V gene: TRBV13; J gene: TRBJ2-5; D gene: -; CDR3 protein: CASSQEGGYGTQYF; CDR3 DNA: TGTGCCAGCAGCCAGGAGGGGGGATATGGGACCCAGTACTTC
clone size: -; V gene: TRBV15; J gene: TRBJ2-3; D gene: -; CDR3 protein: CATSRGVGGSDTQYF; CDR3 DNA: TGTGCCACCAGCAGAGGTGTGGGCGGTTCGGATACGCAGTATTTT
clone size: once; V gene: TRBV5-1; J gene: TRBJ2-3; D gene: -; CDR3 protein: CASSQPGDTQYF; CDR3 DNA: TGCGCCAGCAGCCAACCCGGGGATACGCAGTATTTT
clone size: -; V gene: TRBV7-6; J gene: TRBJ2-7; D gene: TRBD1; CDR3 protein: CASSATGTGYTYEQYF; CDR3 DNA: TGTGCCAGCAGCGCAACCGGGACAGGGTATACCTACGAGCAGTACTTC
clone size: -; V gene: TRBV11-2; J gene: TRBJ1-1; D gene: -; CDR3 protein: CASSPRDLTPGTEAFF; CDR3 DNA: TGTGCCAGCAGCCCCCGGGACCTTACCCCGGGGACTGAAGCTTTCTTT
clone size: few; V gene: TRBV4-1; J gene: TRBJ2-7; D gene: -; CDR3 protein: CASSIRSGQPYEQYF; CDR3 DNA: TGCGCCAGCAGCATTCGTAGCGGACAACCCTACGAGCAGTACTTC
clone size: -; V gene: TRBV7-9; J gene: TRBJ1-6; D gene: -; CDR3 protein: CASSLLEGNSPLHF; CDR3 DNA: TGTGCCAGCAGCTTGCTAGAAGGGAATTCACCCCTCCACTTT
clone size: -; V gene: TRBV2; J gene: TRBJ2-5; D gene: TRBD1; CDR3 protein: CASSELGQQETQYF; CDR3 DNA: TGTGCCAGCAGTGAATTGGGACAGCAAGAGACCCAGTACTTC
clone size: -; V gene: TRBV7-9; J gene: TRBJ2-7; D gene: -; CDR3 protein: CASSLGGAHYEQYF; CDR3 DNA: TGTGCCAGCAGCTTAGGGGGAGCACATTACGAGCAGTACTTC
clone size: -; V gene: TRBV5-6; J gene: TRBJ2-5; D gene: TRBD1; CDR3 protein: CASSRQGNQETQYF; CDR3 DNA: TGTGCCAGCAGTCGACAGGGAAACCAAGAGACCCAGTACTTC
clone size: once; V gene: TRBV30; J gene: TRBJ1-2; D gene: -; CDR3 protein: CAWSSGPYGYTF; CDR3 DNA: TGTGCCTGGAGTTCTGGTCCCTATGGCTACACCTTC
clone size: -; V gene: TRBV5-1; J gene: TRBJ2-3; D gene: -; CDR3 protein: CASSLDVGTDTQYF; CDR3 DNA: TGCGCCAGCAGCTTGGACGTGGGCACAGATACGCAGTATTTT
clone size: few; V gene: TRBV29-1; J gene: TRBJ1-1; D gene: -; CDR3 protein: CSVVLGRVEAFF; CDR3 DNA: TGCAGCGTTGTCCTGGGCAGGGTCGAAGCTTTCTTT
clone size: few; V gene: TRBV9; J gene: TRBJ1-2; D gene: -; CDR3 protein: CASSVAVGYGYTF; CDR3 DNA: TGTGCCAGCAGCGTAGCTGTCGGCTATGGCTACACCTTC
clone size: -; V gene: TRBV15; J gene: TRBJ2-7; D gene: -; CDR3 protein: CATSRDIRPNYEQYF; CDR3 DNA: TGTGCCACCAGCAGAGATATAAGGCCGAACTACGAGCAGTACTTC
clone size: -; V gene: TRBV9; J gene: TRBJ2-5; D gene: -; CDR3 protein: CASSVSASAETQYF; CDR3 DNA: TGTGCCAGCAGCGTAAGCGCTAGTGCGGAGACCCAGTACTTC
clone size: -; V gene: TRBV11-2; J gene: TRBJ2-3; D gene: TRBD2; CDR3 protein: CASSPLAGGPRDTQYF; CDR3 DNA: TGTGCCAGCAGCCCACTAGCGGGGGGGCCCAGAGATACGCAGTATTTT
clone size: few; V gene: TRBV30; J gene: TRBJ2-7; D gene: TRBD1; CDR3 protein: CAWSVPGQRPYEQYF; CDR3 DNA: TGTGCCTGGAGTGTACCGGGACAGAGACCCTACGAGCAGTACTTC
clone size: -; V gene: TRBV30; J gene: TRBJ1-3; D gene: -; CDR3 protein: CAWSVGGRDTIYF; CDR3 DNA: TGTGCCTGGAGTGTTGGGGGTCGGGACACCATATATTTT
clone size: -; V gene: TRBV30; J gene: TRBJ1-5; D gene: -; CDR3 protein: CAWTLRGVSNQPQHF; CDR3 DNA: TGTGCCTGGACCCTAAGGGGGGTTAGCAATCAGCCCCAGCATTTT
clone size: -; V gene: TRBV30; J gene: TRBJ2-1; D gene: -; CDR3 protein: CAWSKQGKYNEQFF; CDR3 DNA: TGTGCCTGGAGTAAACAGGGAAAATACAATGAGCAGTTCTTC
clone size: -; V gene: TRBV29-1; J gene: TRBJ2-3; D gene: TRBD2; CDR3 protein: CSVRAGGRSDTQYF; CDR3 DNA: TGCAGCGTTAGAGCGGGGGGGCGTTCGGATACGCAGTATTTT
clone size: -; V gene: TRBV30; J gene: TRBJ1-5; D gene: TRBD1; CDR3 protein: CAWSVVDRGRGQPQHF; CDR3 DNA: TGTGCCTGGAGTGTAGTTGACAGGGGGCGCGGGCAGCCCCAGCATTTT
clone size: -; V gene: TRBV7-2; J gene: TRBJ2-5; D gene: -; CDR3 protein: CASRSGLAVYF; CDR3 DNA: TGTGCCAGCCGGAGTGGTCTAGCTGTGTACTTC
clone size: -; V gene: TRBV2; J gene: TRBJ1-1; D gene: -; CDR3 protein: CASSVGENTEAFF; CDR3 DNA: TGTGCCAGCAGTGTCGGAGAGAACACTGAAGCTTTCTTT
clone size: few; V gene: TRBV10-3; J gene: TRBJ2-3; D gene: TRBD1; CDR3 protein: CAISDRGADTQYF; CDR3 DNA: TGTGCCATCAGCGACAGGGGTGCAGATACGCAGTATTTT
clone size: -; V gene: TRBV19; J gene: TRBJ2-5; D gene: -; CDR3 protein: CASSMAETQYF; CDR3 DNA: TGTGCCAGTAGTATGGCAGAGACCCAGTACTTC
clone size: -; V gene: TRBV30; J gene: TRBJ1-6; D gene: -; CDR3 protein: CAWNLAFNSPLHF; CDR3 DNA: TGTGCCTGGAACTTGGCCTTTAATTCACCCCTCCACTTT
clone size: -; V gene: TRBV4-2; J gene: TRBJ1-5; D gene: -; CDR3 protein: CASSQERDQPQHF; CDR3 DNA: TGTGCCAGCAGCCAAGAACGGGACCAGCCCCAGCATTTT
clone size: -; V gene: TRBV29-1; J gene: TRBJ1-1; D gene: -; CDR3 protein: CSVTGLSLAEAFF; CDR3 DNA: TGCAGCGTTACAGGGTTATCTCTTGCTGAAGCTTTCTTT
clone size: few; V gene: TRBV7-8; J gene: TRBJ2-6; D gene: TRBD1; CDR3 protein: CASRKSGQGSGANVLTF; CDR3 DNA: TGTGCCAGCCGAAAATCCGGACAGGGCTCTGGGGCCAACGTCCTGACTTTC